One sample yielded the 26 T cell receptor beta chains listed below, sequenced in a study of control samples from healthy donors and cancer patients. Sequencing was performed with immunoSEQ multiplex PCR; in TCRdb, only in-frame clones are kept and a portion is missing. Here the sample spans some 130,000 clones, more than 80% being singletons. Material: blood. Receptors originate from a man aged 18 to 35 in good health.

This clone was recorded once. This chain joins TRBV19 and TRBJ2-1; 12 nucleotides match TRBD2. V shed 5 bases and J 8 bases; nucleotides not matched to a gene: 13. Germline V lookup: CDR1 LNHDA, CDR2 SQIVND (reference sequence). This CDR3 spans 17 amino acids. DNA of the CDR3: TGTGCCAGTAGTCGGAAGCCAGGACTAGCGGGATCGGATGAGCAGTTCTTC. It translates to CASSRKPGLAGSDEQFF.

Here the CDR3 DNA reads TGCGCCAGCAGCGCGGGGACAGGGCAAGAGACCCAGTACTTC. Protein product: CASSAGTGQETQYF. The chain joins TRBV5-1 to TRBJ2-5; 9 bases fit TRBD1. Unmatched junction bases numbered 3, after V lost 4 bases and J lost 2 bases. Germline V lookup: CDR1 SGHRS, CDR2 YFSETQ. The CDR3 totals 14 residues.

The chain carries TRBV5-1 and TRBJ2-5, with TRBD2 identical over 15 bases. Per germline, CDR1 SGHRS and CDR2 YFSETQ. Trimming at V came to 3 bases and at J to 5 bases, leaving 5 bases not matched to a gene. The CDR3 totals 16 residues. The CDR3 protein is CASSSRTSGGAETQYF. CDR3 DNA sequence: TGCGCCAGCAGCTCCCGGACTAGCGGGGGGGCGGAGACCCAGTACTTC.

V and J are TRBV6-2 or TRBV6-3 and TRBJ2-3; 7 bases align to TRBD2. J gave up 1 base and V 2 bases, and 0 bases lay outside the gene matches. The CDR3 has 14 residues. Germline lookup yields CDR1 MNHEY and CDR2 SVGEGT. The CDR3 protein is CASSYGRGTDTQYF. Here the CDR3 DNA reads TGTGCCAGCAGTTACGGGAGGGGCACAGATACGCAGTATTTT.

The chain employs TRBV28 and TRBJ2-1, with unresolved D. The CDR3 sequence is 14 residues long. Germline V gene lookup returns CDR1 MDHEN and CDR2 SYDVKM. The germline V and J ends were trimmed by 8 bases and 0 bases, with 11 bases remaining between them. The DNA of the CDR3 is TGTGCCAGCTCTGGTCTCTACTCCTACAATGAGCAGTTCTTC. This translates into CASSGLYSYNEQFF.

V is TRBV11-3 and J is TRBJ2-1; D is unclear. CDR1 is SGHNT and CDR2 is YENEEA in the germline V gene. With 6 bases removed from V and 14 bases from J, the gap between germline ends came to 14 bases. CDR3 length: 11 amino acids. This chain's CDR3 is CASSSASPEFF. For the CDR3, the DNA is TGTGCCAGCAGTTCGGCCTCGCCCGAGTTCTTC.

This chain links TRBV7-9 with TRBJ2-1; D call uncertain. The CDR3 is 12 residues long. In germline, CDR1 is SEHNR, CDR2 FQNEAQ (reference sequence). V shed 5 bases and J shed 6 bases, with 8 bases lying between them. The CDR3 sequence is CASSLMGNEQFF. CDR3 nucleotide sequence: TGTGCCAGCAGCCTCATGGGCAATGAGCAGTTCTTC.

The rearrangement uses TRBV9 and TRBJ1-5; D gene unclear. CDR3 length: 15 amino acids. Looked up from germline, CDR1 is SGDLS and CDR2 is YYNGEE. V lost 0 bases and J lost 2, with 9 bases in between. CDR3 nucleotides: TGTGCCAGCAGCGTAGGCCCAGTGGGCAATCAGCCCCAGCATTTT. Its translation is CASSVGPVGNQPQHF.

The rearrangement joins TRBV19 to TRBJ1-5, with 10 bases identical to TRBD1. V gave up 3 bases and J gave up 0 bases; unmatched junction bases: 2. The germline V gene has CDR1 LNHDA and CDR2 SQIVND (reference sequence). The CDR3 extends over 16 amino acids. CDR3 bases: TGTGCCAGTAGTATGGGACAGGGGAATAGCAATCAGCCCCAGCATTTT. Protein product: CASSMGQGNSNQPQHF.

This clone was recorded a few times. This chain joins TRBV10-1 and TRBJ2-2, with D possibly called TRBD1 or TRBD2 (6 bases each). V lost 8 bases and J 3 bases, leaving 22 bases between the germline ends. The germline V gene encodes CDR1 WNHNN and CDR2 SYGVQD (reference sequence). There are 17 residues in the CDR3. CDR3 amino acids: CASPQKLAQGYTGELFF. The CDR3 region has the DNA TGCGCCAGCCCCCAGAAACTAGCCCAGGGGTACACCGGGGAGCTGTTTTTT.

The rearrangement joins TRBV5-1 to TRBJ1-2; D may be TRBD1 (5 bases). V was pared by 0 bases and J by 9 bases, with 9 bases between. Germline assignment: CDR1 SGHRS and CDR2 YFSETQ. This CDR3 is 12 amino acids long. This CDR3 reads CASSLEEGRYTF. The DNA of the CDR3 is TGCGCCAGCAGCTTGGAGGAGGGACGCTACACCTTC.

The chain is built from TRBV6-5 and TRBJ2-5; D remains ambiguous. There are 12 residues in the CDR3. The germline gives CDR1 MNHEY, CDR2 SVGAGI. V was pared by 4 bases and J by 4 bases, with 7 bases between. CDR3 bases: TGTGCCAGCAGTTCTGCAGTAGAGACCCAGTACTTC. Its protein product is CASSSAVETQYF.

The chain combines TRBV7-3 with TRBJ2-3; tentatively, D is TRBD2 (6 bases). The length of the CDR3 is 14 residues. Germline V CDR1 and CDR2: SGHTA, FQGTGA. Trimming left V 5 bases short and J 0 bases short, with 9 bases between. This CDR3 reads CASSRDSSTDTQYF. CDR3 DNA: TGTGCCAGCAGCCGGGACTCCAGCACAGATACGCAGTATTTT. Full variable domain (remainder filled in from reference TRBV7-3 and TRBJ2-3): GAGVSQTPSNKVTEKGKYVELRCDPISGHTALYWYRQSLGQGPEFLIYFQGTGAADDSGLPNDRFFAVRPEGSVSTLKIQRTERGDSAVYLCASSRDSSTDTQYFGPGTRLTVL.

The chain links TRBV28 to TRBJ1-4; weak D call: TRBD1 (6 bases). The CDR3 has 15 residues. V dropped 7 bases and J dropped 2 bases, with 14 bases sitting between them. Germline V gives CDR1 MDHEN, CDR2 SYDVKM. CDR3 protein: CASTSGGATNEKLFF. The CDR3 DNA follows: TGTGCCAGCACTTCCGGGGGGGCGACTAATGAAAAACTGTTTTTT.

CDR3 region: CASSGDSRGSTDTQYF. CDR3 DNA: TGTGCCAGTAGTGGGGATTCGCGGGGTTCCACAGATACGCAGTATTTT. The V and J genes are TRBV19 and TRBJ2-3; weak D call: TRBD2 (6 bases). Germline assignment: CDR1 LNHDA and CDR2 SQIVND (reference sequence). V lost 5 bases and J 2 bases, leaving 17 bases between the germline ends. The CDR3 is made up of 16 amino acids.

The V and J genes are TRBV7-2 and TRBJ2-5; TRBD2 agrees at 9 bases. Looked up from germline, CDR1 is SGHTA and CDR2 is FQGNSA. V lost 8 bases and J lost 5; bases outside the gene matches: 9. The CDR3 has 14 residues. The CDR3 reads CASGRDSGRETQYF. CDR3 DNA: TGTGCCAGCGGCCGGGACAGCGGGAGGGAGACCCAGTACTTC.

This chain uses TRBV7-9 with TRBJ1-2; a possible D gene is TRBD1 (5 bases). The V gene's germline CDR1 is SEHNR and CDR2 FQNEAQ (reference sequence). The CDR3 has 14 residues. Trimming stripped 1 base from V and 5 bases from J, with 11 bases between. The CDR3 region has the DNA TGTGCCAGCAGCTTAGGTGACGGGGGTTATGGCTACACCTTC. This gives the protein CASSLGDGGYGYTF.

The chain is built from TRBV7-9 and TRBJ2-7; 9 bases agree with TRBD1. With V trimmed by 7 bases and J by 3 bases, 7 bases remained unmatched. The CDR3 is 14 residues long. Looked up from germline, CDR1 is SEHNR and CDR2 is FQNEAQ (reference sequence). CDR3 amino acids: CASTLTGGLYEQYV. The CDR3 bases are TGTGCCAGCACTCTAACAGGGGGCCTCTACGAGCAGTACGTC.

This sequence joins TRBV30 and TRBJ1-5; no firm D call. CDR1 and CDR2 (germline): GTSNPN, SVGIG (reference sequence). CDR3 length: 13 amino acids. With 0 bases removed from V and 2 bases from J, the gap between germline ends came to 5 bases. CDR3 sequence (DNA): TGTGCCTGGAGTGTAAAGGGCAATCAGCCCCAGCATTTT. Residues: CAWSVKGNQPQHF.

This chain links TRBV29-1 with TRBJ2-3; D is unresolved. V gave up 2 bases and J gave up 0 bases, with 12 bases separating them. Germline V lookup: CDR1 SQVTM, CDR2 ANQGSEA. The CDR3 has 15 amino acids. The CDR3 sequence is CSVEMGSSSTDTQYF. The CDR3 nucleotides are TGCAGCGTTGAAATGGGCAGTTCTAGCACAGATACGCAGTATTTT.

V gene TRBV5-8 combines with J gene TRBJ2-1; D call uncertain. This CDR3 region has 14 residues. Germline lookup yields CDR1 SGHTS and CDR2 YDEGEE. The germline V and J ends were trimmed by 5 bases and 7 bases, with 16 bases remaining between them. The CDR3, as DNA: TGTGCCAGCAGGTATGAGGAGTTGAGAAATGAGCAGTTCTTC. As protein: CASRYEELRNEQFF.

This chain's CDR3 is CASSTPLAGGGYNEQFF. The CDR3 region has the DNA TGTGCCAGCAGCACGCCGTTAGCGGGAGGGGGCTACAATGAGCAGTTCTTC. The gene calls are TRBV11-2 and TRBJ2-1; 11 positions agree with TRBD2. With V trimmed by 5 bases and J by 3 bases, 9 bases remained unmatched. This CDR3 contains 17 residues. Germline V gives CDR1 SGHAT, CDR2 FQNNGV.

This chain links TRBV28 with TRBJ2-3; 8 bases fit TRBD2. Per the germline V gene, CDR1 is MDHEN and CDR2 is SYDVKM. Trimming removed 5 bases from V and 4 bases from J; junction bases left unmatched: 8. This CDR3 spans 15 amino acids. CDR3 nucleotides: TGTGCCAGCAGTAAACCGGGACTAGGTTCAGATACGCAGTATTTT. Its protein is CASSKPGLGSDTQYF.

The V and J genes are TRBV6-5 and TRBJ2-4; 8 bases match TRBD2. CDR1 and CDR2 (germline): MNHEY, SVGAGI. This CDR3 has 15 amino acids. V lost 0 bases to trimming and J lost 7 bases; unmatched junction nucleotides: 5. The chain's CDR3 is CASSYSPGGGNIQYF. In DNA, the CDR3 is TGTGCCAGCAGTTACTCCCCCGGGGGGGGGAACATTCAGTACTTC.

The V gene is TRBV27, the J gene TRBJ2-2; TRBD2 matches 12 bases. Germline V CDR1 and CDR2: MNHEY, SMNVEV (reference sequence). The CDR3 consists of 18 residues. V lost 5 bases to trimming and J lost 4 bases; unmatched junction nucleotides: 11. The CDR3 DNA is TGTGCCAGCAGTATTCGACTAGCGGGAGCCTGGAGCACCGGGGAGCTGTTTTTT. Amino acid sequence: CASSIRLAGAWSTGELFF.

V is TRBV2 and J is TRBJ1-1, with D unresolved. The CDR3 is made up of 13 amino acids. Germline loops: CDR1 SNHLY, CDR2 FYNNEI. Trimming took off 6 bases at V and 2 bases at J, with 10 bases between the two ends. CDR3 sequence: CASRRLLNTEAFF. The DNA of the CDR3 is TGTGCCAGCAGGCGATTATTAAACACTGAAGCTTTCTTT.